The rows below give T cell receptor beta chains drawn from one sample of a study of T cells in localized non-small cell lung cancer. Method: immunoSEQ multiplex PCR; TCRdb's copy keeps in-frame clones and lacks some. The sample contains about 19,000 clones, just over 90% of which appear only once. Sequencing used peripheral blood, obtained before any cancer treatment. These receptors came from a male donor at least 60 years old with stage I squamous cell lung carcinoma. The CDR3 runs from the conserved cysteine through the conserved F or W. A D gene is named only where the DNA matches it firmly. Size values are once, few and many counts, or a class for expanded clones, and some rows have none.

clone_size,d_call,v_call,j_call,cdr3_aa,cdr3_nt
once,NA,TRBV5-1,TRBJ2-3,CASSQTTDTQYF,TGCGCCAGCAGCCAAACTACAGATACGCAGTATTTT
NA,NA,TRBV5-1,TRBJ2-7,CASSLGDRNYEQYF,TGCGCCAGCAGCTTGGGCGACAGGAACTACGAGCAGTACTTC
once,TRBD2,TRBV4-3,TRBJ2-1,CASSQDGDLAGGSSYNEQFF,TGCGCCAGCAGCCAAGATGGCGACCTAGCGGGGGGAAGCTCCTACAATGAGCAGTTCTTC
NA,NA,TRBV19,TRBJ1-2,CASSIEHSGLSYTF,TGTGCCAGTAGTATAGAACACAGCGGGCTAAGCTACACCTTC
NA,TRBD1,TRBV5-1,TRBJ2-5,CASSPQGQGVETQYF,TGCGCCAGCAGCCCACAGGGACAGGGGGTCGAGACCCAGTACTTC
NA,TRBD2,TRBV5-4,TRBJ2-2,CASSFGASGSSTGELFF,TGTGCCAGCAGCTTCGGGGCTAGCGGGAGTAGTACCGGGGAGCTGTTTTTT
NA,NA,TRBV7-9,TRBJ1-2,CASTPGGGYTF,TGTGCCAGCACCCCCGGGGGTGGCTACACCTTC
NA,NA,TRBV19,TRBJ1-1,CASSIGGGLYTEAFF,TGTGCCAGTAGTATCGGCGGGGGCTTGTACACTGAAGCTTTCTTT
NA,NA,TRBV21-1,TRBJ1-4,CASSKGGESRAQSWGKLFF,TGTGCCAGCAGCAAAGGGGGTGAATCCAGGGCCCAGTCGTGGGGAAAACTGTTTTTT
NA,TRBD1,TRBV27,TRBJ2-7,CASSPRDRAYEQYF,TGTGCCAGCAGTCCCCGGGACAGGGCCTACGAGCAGTACTTC
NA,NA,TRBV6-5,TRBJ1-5,CASSYAGGTQHF,TGTGCCAGCAGTTATGCTGGGGGGACCCAGCATTTT
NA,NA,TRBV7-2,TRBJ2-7,CASSPPASSYEQYF,TGTGCCAGCAGCCCTCCAGCGAGCTCCTACGAGCAGTACTTC
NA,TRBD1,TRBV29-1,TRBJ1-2,CSAYRGGTGGYTF,TGCAGCGCTTACAGGGGCGGGACGGGTGGCTACACCTTC
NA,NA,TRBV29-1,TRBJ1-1,CSVLRPGTLDEAFF,TGCAGCGTTTTGCGCCCTGGAACGTTGGATGAAGCTTTCTTT
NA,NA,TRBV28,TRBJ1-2,CASSAGQYNYGYTF,TGTGCCAGCAGCGCGGGACAATATAACTATGGCTACACCTTC
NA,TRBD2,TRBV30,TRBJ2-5,CAWSIRTSGIETQYF,TGTGCCTGGAGTATTCGGACTAGCGGGATAGAGACCCAGTACTTC
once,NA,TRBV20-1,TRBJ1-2,CSARDQGSYTF,TGCAGTGCTAGAGATCAGGGTAGCTACACCTTC
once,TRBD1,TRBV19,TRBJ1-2,CASSDGQENYGYTF,TGTGCCAGTAGTGACGGACAGGAGAACTATGGCTACACCTTC
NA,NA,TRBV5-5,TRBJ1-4,CASSLVGGFATNEKLFF,TGTGCCAGCAGCTTGGTCGGGGGCTTTGCAACTAATGAAAAACTGTTTTTT
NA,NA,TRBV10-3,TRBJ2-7,CAISENYEQYF,TGTGCCATCAGTGAAAACTACGAGCAGTACTTC
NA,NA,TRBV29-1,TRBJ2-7,CSVESGSYEQYF,TGCAGCGTTGAGAGCGGTTCCTACGAGCAGTACTTC
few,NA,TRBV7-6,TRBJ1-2,CASSLQGSGPYGYTF,TGTGCCAGCAGCTTACAGGGATCGGGGCCCTATGGCTACACCTTC
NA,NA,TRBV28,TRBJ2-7,CASSLGGNPYEQYF,TGTGCCAGCAGTTTAGGAGGGAACCCCTACGAGCAGTACTTC
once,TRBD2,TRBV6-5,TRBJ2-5,CASSYSGLAWETQYF,TGTGCCAGCAGTTACTCGGGACTAGCGTGGGAGACCCAGTACTTC